Listed here is a single TCR beta chain. These data come from a study of CD8 T cells in Susac syndrome. Random hexamers served to reverse transcribe roughly 0.45 to 1 ug RNA. A multiplex approach, immunoSEQ multiplex PCR, amplified TCR beta CDR3 across 54 Vbeta and 13 Jbeta. TCRdb re-analysed the immunoSEQ multiplex PCR reads in MiXCR, keeping a single row per CDR3 protein. The table lists 100,000 to 150,000 distinct CDR3 sequences, 90% to 95% of them singletons. The germline V gene has CDR1 SGDLS and CDR2 YYNGEE. The length of the CDR3 is 11 residues. Trimming shortened V by 3 bases and J by 10 bases, and 8 bases separated the two germline ends. The T cells that were sequenced for TCR beta were CD8+ and CD4+ cells from blood. Negative isolation was applied to CD8+ and CD4+ T cells, and FACS enrichment was applied to TEMRA cells.

The sample consisted of CD8+ T cells from PBMCs. The receptor was derived from a human donor with Susac syndrome. This chain links TRBV9 with TRBJ2-1; D could derive from TRBD1 or TRBD2 (6 bases each). In DNA, the CDR3 is TGTGCCAGCAGCGGCGGGACAGAGCAGTTCTTC. Its protein product is CASSGGTEQFF.